The clone carrying this T cell receptor (beta chain) was recorded at least ten times. Its antigen remains unidentified. This sample was taken from a study of T cells after yellow fever vaccination. Turning to the study itself: Preparing low-cell-number fractions relied on SMART-Seq v4 Ultra Low Input. Whole-study results and caveats: Abundant bulk-population clonotypes could contaminate the FACS-sorted repertoires. Of the clonotypes, a small share occurred in both CD4 and CD8 compartments. Booster samples showed a return of most primary-vaccination clones (around 96% CD4, about 88% CD8).

TCRdb redid the calling of the 5' RACE reads with MiXCR, one entry per CDR3 protein. The repertoire includes around 530,000 distinct CDR3 sequences, 17% of them detected once, and approximately 15% sits in the top ten. Germline V gene data show CDR1 as SGDLS and CDR2 as YYNGEE. This CDR3 spans 12 amino acids. V dropped 0 bases and J dropped 7 bases, with 4 bases sitting between them. The sequencing here drew on PBMCs, taken 5 to 6 days after the first yellow fever vaccination. The rearrangement uses TRBV9 and TRBJ2-2; no clear D gene. This receptor was taken from a man aged 18-30 years who received the YFV17D yellow fever vaccine. The CDR3 DNA follows: TGTGCCAGCAGCGTAGTTAGCGGGGAGCTGTTTTTT. As protein: CASSVVSGELFF.